The source of this T cell receptor beta chain is a study of identical twins. TCRdb re-derived calls from the 5' RACE reads in MiXCR, one entry per CDR3 protein. The sample includes about 690,000 distinct CDR3 sequences, roughly 6% of them seen just once. This clonotype has at least ten counts. After removal of 4 bases from V and 7 bases from J, the junction contained 15 bases not matched to a gene. This CDR3 has 17 residues. In germline, CDR1 is LGHDT, CDR2 YNNKEL (reference sequence). The J gene is TRBJ2-1, the V gene TRBV3-1; 8 bases match TRBD2. The TCR sequence derives from a young man in good health. The specimen was naive T cells sorted from blood. DNA of the CDR3: TGTGCCAGCAGCCGCTCCTTTCCGGGACTAGATGATAATGAGCAGTTCTTC. Its protein is CASSRSFPGLDDNEQFF.